This T cell receptor beta chain was identified during a study of shared T cell receptors in the human thymus. Germline values: CDR1 SGHRS, CDR2 YFSETQ. Trimming took 1 base from V and 0 from J, leaving 16 bases between them. The CDR3 length is 17 residues. Only in-frame clones appear in the TCRdb table, and some are missing; sequencing was by immunoSEQ multiplex PCR. Of about 610,000 clones in the sample, 88% were seen once. These data were likewise used in another study, on human thymus T cells. That work contributes: Donors were healthy Finnish babies undergoing corrective operations for congenital heart defects. The study used thymus tissue resected during corrective heart surgery. What appeared biased in thymic and blood repertoires was the usage of V and J genes. Thymic repertoires overlap heavily among unrelated individuals, related research has reported.

The clonotype originates from a boy under two years old with a congenital heart defect. Source material: thymocytes. The chain couples TRBV5-1 to TRBJ1-2; tentatively, D is TRBD1 (6 bases). In DNA, the CDR3 is TGCGCCAGCAGCTTGTTTTGGGGACAAACAGCTAACTATGGCTACACCTTC. Amino acids: CASSLFWGQTANYGYTF.